These 26 T cell receptor beta chains were sequenced from one sample in a study of T-cell reconstitution after alpha-beta-depleted transplantation in children. A library of TCRbeta sequences, prepared with unique molecular identifiers, was generated. A single record per CDR3 protein comes from TCRdb applying MiXCR to the PCR reads. The sample includes a few hundred thousand distinct CDR3 sequences, 20% to 30% of them seen just once. Material: PBMCs, mostly from graft donor cells, obtained 360 days after TCRalphabeta/CD19-depleted stem cell transplant. Source of these receptors: a female patient aged 2-10 years who had a stem cell transplant for congenital amegakaryocytic thrombocytopenia, so the T cells may come from the graft donor.

This clonotype appeared many times. The CDR3 loop is CASSLSGSPGYTF. The CDR3 DNA follows: TGTGCCAGCAGTTTATCCGGCTCTCCTGGCTACACCTTC. The chain employs TRBV27 and TRBJ1-2; D unresolved. CDR1 and CDR2 (germline): MNHEY, SMNVEV (reference sequence). CDR3 length: 13 residues. Trimming left V 0 bases short and J 7 bases short, with 9 bases between.

The chain carries TRBV4-1 and TRBJ2-3; D is perhaps TRBD1 or TRBD2 (6 bases each). Germline CDR1 is MGHRA and CDR2 is YSYEKL. V was shortened by 1 base and J by 8 bases, with 16 bases between the two germline ends. This CDR3 contains 15 residues. This chain's CDR3 is CASSQASQTGATQYF. The CDR3 region has the DNA TGCGCCAGCAGCCAAGCGTCCCAAACGGGGGCTACGCAGTATTTT.

This clonotype was seen ten or more times. The V and J genes are TRBV29-1 and TRBJ2-5; D ambiguous. Trimming took off 7 bases at V and 5 bases at J, with 14 bases between the two ends. The CDR3 extends over 12 amino acids. Looked up from germline, CDR1 is SQVTM and CDR2 is ANQGSEA. Here the CDR3 DNA reads TGCAGCGCTCTAACATCTCTGGAGACCCAGTACTTC. This encodes CSALTSLETQYF.

The chain uses TRBV18 and TRBJ1-2; 9 bases align to TRBD1. Germline CDR1 is KGHSH and CDR2 is LQKENI. Trimming took 1 base from V and 7 from J; bases not matched to a gene: 10. The CDR3 loop spans 16 amino acids. The CDR3 protein is CASSPRLTGGNSGYTF. CDR3 nucleotides: TGTGCCAGCTCACCACGCTTGACAGGGGGAAATTCTGGCTACACCTTC.

The CDR3 spells CSARKKRATSYNEQFF. CDR3 nucleotides: TGCAGTGCTAGAAAGAAGCGGGCGACCTCCTACAATGAGCAGTTCTTC. The V and J genes are TRBV20-1 and TRBJ2-1, with a possible D match to TRBD2 (6 bases). The CDR3 has 16 residues. Per the germline V gene, CDR1 is DFQATT and CDR2 is SNEGSKA (reference sequence). The V end was cut by 2 bases, the J end by 0 bases, with 14 bases between.

This clonotype came up a few times. The chain couples TRBV5-8 to TRBJ1-4; TRBD1 aligns across 7 bases. The CDR3 length is 14 residues. V shed 2 bases, J shed 11 bases, and the junction held 9 bases outside the gene matches. CDR1 SGHTS and CDR2 YDEGEE come from the germline V gene. Here the CDR3 reads CASSFPTGESKLFF. Here the CDR3 DNA reads TGTGCCAGCAGCTTTCCCACAGGGGAATCGAAACTGTTTTTT.

The table lists this clonotype with a few counts. This sequence joins TRBV2 and TRBJ2-5, with 7 bases that match TRBD2. Germline values: CDR1 SNHLY, CDR2 FYNNEI. Trimming at V came to 7 bases and at J to 5 bases, leaving 10 bases not matched to a gene. This CDR3 comprises 14 residues. The CDR3 nucleotides read TGTGCCAGCAAGAAGCAGGCGGGGGACGAGACCCAGTACTTC. Its translation is CASKKQAGDETQYF. Filled out from reference TRBV2 and TRBJ2-5, the complete variable domain reads EPEVTQTPSHQVTQMGQEVILRCVPISNHLYFYWYRQILGQKVEFLVSFYNNEISEKSEIFDDQFSVERPDGSNFTLKIRSTKLEDSAMYFCASKKQAGDETQYFGPGTRLLVL.

The chain is built from TRBV6-1 and TRBJ2-7; TRBD1 agrees at 11 bases. From germline, CDR1 is MNHNS and CDR2 SASEGT. The CDR3 sequence is 14 residues long. The V segment lost 6 bases and the J segment 4 bases; nucleotides outside the gene matches: 5. The CDR3 reads CASRRGQGDYEQYF. CDR3 sequence (DNA): TGTGCCAGCAGGAGGGGACAGGGGGATTACGAGCAGTACTTC.

V gene TRBV18 combines with J gene TRBJ2-7, with D hard to call. Trimming removed 2 bases at V and 2 bases at J, with 10 bases between. The CDR3 spans 14 residues. Germline CDR1 is KGHSH and CDR2 is LQKENI. The CDR3 sequence: CASSPSGRPYEQYF. DNA for the CDR3: TGTGCCAGCTCACCATCTGGCCGACCCTACGAGCAGTACTTC.

This clonotype was counted at least ten times. The gene calls are TRBV5-1 and TRBJ1-5, with D possibly being TRBD1 (6 bases). Germline V gives CDR1 SGHRS, CDR2 YFSETQ. This CDR3 is built from 14 residues. Trimming shortened V by 0 bases and J by 7 bases, and 11 bases separated the two germline ends. CDR3 amino acids: CASSLEAGDQPQHF. CDR3 DNA: TGCGCCAGCAGCTTGGAGGCAGGGGACCAGCCCCAGCATTTT.

A few counts support this clonotype. The chain couples TRBV5-1 to TRBJ2-5; D uncertain. The CDR3 runs to 13 residues. Germline CDR1 reads SGHRS; CDR2 reads YFSETQ. The V end was cut by 4 bases, the J end by 11 bases, with 18 bases between. The CDR3 region is CASSMTGPGMQYF. The CDR3 DNA reads as TGCGCCAGCAGCATGACCGGTCCCGGCATGCAGTACTTC.

The V gene is TRBV9, the J gene TRBJ2-5; D tentatively reads TRBD1 or TRBD2 (5 bases each). V gave up 3 bases and J gave up 1 base, with 19 bases separating them. Per the germline V gene, CDR1 is SGDLS and CDR2 is YYNGEE. The CDR3 runs 17 residues. As DNA, the CDR3 is TGTGCCAGCAGCGCCAGCCGTAGTCCGGGGCCCCAAGAGACCCAGTACTTC. Protein product: CASSASRSPGPQETQYF.

This clonotype came up a few times. V usage is TRBV12-3 or TRBV12-4 and J usage is TRBJ1-1, with TRBD1 identical over 9 bases. V lost 6 bases, J lost 3 bases, and 5 bases stayed unmatched. The CDR3 is 14 residues long. The CDR3: CASRGTGIDTEAFF. DNA for the CDR3: TGTGCCAGCAGGGGGACAGGGATAGACACTGAAGCTTTCTTT.

V usage is TRBV28 and J usage is TRBJ2-7, with a tentative D call TRBD1 (6 bases). From germline, CDR1 is MDHEN and CDR2 SYDVKM. The V end was cut by 5 bases, the J end by 2 bases, with 16 bases between. This CDR3 is 15 amino acids long. CDR3 sequence (DNA): TGTGCCAGCAGTGCGACGGGAAGGGGGACCTACGAGCAGTACTTC. It translates to CASSATGRGTYEQYF.

This clonotype was counted only a few times. This rearrangement joins TRBV29-1 to TRBJ2-1, with D perhaps matching TRBD1 or TRBD2 (5 bases each). CDR1 is SQVTM, CDR2 ANQGSEA, per germline. CDR3 length: 14 residues. The V gene lost 7 bases and the J gene lost 0 bases, with 13 bases spanning the gap. CDR3 in amino acids: CSGGRGSSYNEQFF. DNA of the CDR3: TGCAGCGGGGGGAGAGGGAGCTCCTACAATGAGCAGTTCTTC.

This clonotype appeared a single time. This sequence joins TRBV20-1 and TRBJ2-5; perhaps TRBD1 as D (6 bases). Between the trimmed V and J ends, which lost 6 bases and 1 base, there was a span of 12 bases. This CDR3 is built from 13 residues. From germline, CDR1 is DFQATT and CDR2 SNEGSKA (reference sequence). CDR3 loop: CSAPRTAQETQYF. DNA for the CDR3: TGCAGTGCACCTAGGACAGCCCAAGAGACCCAGTACTTC.

The chain employs TRBV5-5 and TRBJ2-5; D might be TRBD1 or TRBD2, each matching 5 bases. Germline V gene lookup returns CDR1 SGHKS and CDR2 YYEKEE (reference sequence). Trimming took off 4 bases at V and 5 bases at J, with 15 bases between the two ends. CDR3 length equals 14 residues. DNA of the CDR3: TGTGCCAGCAGCCGAGACAGTTCGGGGGAGACCCAGTACTTC. It specifies CASSRDSSGETQYF. Supplemented by reference TRBV5-5 and TRBJ2-5, the full variable domain reads DAGVTQSPTHLIKTRGQQVTLRCSPISGHKSVSWYQQVLGQGPQFIFQYYEKEERGRGNFPDRFSARQFPNYSSELNVNALLLGDSALYLCASSRDSSGETQYFGPGTRLLVL.

This clonotype was observed a handful of times. V usage is TRBV2 and J usage is TRBJ1-5, with no clear D. CDR1 is SNHLY and CDR2 is FYNNEI in the germline V gene. This CDR3 has 14 amino acids. The V end was cut by 6 bases, the J end by 5 bases, with 14 bases between. CDR3 DNA: TGTGCCAGCAGCCAGCAAGGGTTGCATCAGCCCCAGCATTTT. Translated, it gives CASSQQGLHQPQHF.

This clonotype was seen only a few times. This sequence joins TRBV6-5 and TRBJ2-2; TRBD1 matches at 8 bases. Germline values: CDR1 MNHEY, CDR2 SVGAGI. CDR3 length equals 17 residues. V lost 3 bases, J lost 3 bases, and 9 bases stayed unmatched. The DNA for the CDR3 is TGTGCCAGCAGTTATACCGGGACAGGACGGTACACCGGGGAGCTGTTTTTT. It encodes CASSYTGTGRYTGELFF.

This clonotype has only a few counts. The chain carries TRBV28 and TRBJ2-3, with 9 bases that match TRBD2. The CDR3 length is 15 residues. Trimming removed 7 bases from V and 2 bases from J; junction bases left unmatched: 7. CDR1 and CDR2 (germline): MDHEN, SYDVKM. CDR3 nucleotide sequence: TGTGCCAGCACACCGGGACTAGCATTCACAGATACGCAGTATTTT. It specifies CASTPGLAFTDTQYF.

At least ten counts were recorded for this clonotype. The chain joins TRBV10-3 to TRBJ2-3; tentative D call: TRBD2 (5 bases). Germline-derived CDR1 and CDR2 are ENHRY and SYGVKD. V was shortened by 4 bases and J by 4 bases, with 12 bases between the two germline ends. The CDR3 has 14 residues. The CDR3 DNA sequence: TGTGCCATCAGTGGGACTGGAGGTTCAGATACGCAGTATTTT. This translates into CAISGTGGSDTQYF.

The chain couples TRBV12-3 or TRBV12-4 to TRBJ2-5; D is possibly TRBD1 (6 bases). The ends were cut back, 6 bases at V and 4 bases at J, with 15 bases in the middle. The CDR3 is made up of 14 amino acids. This CDR3 is CASRSTGTPETQYF. CDR3 DNA: TGTGCCAGCAGGTCGACCGGGACACCAGAGACCCAGTACTTC.

The rearrangement links TRBV6-5 to TRBJ2-7, with D perhaps matching TRBD1 (6 bases). Trimming removed 9 bases from V and 1 base from J, with 7 bases in between. This CDR3 contains 11 residues. Germline V lookup: CDR1 MNHEY, CDR2 SVGAGI. The CDR3 region is CASQGSYEQYF. The CDR3 region has the DNA TGTGCCAGTCAGGGGTCCTACGAGCAGTACTTC.

This clonotype was found many times. The chain joins TRBV29-1 to TRBJ2-2, with TRBD2 matching 8 bases. V trimming: 4 bases; J trimming: 7 bases; junction bases outside the gene matches: 2. The CDR3 contains 12 residues. Germline V gives CDR1 SQVTM, CDR2 ANQGSEA. CDR3 amino acids: CSVALAVGELFF. The CDR3 coding sequence is TGCAGCGTTGCACTAGCGGTCGGGGAGCTGTTTTTT.

This clonotype was recorded once. The rearrangement uses TRBV30 and TRBJ2-2, with 12 bases aligning to TRBD2. With V trimmed by 3 bases and J by 6 bases, 11 bases remained unmatched. CDR1 and CDR2 from the germline V gene are GTSNPN and SVGIG (reference sequence). There are 17 residues in the CDR3. The CDR3, as DNA: TGTGCCTGGAGCTATTTCAGGACTAGCGGGATGGCCGGGGAGCTGTTTTTT. Protein: CAWSYFRTSGMAGELFF.

In its sample, this clonotype was seen many times. This sequence joins TRBV10-3 and TRBJ1-1; D is ambiguous. This CDR3 is built from 13 residues. V was shortened by 6 bases and J by 0 bases, with 8 bases between the two germline ends. Germline CDR1 reads ENHRY; CDR2 reads SYGVKD. The CDR3 DNA follows: TGTGCCATCAGCCCAGGCCTGAACACTGAAGCTTTCTTT. Amino acid sequence: CAISPGLNTEAFF.